Described below is a single T cell receptor beta chain sequence and its context. What it binds is unknown. As for time point: cycle 4 day 1 (C4D1), after six to seven weeks of nivolumab. Brentuximab vedotin exposure varied among the patients, all of whom had relapsed after autologous stem cell transplantation. The data belong to a study of PD-1 blockade in classical Hodgkin lymphoma. Study-level points and caveats: Sources of repertoire differences remain undefined, possibly disease activity or prior therapy. By C4D1, CD4+ diversity increased significantly, especially in complete responders. After ASCT, patients who started nivolumab under 1 year later were excluded.

Germline V gene sequence: CDR1 MNHEY, CDR2 SVGAGI. The V end was cut by 4 bases, the J end by 7 bases, with 20 bases between. CDR3 length equals 16 residues. The protocol was immunoSEQ multiplex PCR, while the TCRdb copy is restricted to in-frame clones and leaves out a portion. This sample has fewer than 100,000 clones; just over 90% occur once, and the top ten carry just under 2%. The sequence was obtained from a human donor with classical Hodgkin lymphoma. J is TRBJ2-1 and V is TRBV6-5, with D possibly called TRBD1 or TRBD2 (5 bases each). Sequencing was performed on peripheral blood mononuclear cells (PBMCs), taken before the fourth cycle of nivolumab. The CDR3 coding sequence is TGTGCCAGCAGTTCCGGCCGGGACCCCGCCCGTAATGAGCAGTTCTTC. This codes for CASSSGRDPARNEQFF.